This paragraph covers one T cell receptor beta chain sequence. This clone was detected only once. The antigen it binds to is not known. No base-level quality is on record; no much larger clone is a single base apart. The immunoSEQ Assay was used to immunosequence TCRbeta CDR3 regions from genomic DNA. Genomic DNA was amplified by bias-controlled multiplex PCR before high-throughput sequencing. On the study's bioinformatics: To quantify the absolute abundance of each unique TCRbeta CDR3 region, the sequences were collapsed and filtered. Clonality, defined as 1 minus Pielou's evenness, was calculated using only productive rearrangements. A previously published method was used to identify clones whose frequencies were significantly greater in on-treatment samples than in baseline samples. Imported from immuneACCESS, the table was reduced by TCRdb to in-frame sequences with V and J called. These copies leave out some clones; in studies compared against another copy, an unresolved V gene accounts for under half, and the cause of the remainder is not known. The DNA was the basis for D and trimming; V, J and clone size are from that table. This sample gives 16,000 or so clones in total; nearly 80% of them show up just once. The ten largest clones capture 12% of the sample.

The data stem from a study of sequential checkpoint blockade in melanoma (dated by TCRdb to the late 2010s). General notes on the study: Using 1:1 randomization, the trial assigned patients either to first-line nivolumab followed by ipilimumab (arm A) or to ipilimumab followed by nivolumab (arm B). Maintenance nivolumab came after each of the two trial sequences. What the work shows at the level of the full study, not this receptor alone: The response-prediction model combining TCR metrics and mutation burden needs validation in larger, independent patient cohorts.

According to the study, the label for this sample's treatment or condition signals: randomized to nivolumab then ipilimumab (arm A) or the reverse (arm B). None of the trial patients had been given prior DNA-damaging chemotherapy. Thawed PBMCs were sorted on a FACS Aria II flow cytometer to isolate live CD3+CD8+ cells negative for CD19 and CD56. Samples were obtained from patients with melanoma enrolled in CheckMate 064, a randomized, open-label phase II trial of sequential checkpoint blockade. Peripheral blood mononuclear cells were collected by leukapheresis, purified with Ficoll-Paque, and frozen in human serum with approximately 10% DMSO. Right after sorting, the blood CD3+CD8+ cells were verified to be >95% pure, and DNA extraction followed. Spanning cysteine to phenylalanine, the CDR3 consists of 15 amino acids. Only CDR3 DNA is held: 45 bases, read in frame from base 1. V is shortened by 2 bases, J by 5 bases, and the region joining them spans 17 bases. Sequences SGHNT (CDR1) and YYREEE (CDR2) are obtained from the germline V gene (reference sequence).

The material was CD8+ T cells sorted from blood (inferred from file names), obtained from a patient given nivolumab and ipilimumab in sequence. The rearranged segments are TRBV5-4 and TRBJ2-7; possibly the D gene is TRBD2, per 5 matching bases. This clonotype originated in a human donor with melanoma. The nucleotides are TGTGCCAGCAGCTTCGGTATAGCGTCGATTGACGAGCAGTACTTC. It is translated as CASSFGIASIDEQYF.